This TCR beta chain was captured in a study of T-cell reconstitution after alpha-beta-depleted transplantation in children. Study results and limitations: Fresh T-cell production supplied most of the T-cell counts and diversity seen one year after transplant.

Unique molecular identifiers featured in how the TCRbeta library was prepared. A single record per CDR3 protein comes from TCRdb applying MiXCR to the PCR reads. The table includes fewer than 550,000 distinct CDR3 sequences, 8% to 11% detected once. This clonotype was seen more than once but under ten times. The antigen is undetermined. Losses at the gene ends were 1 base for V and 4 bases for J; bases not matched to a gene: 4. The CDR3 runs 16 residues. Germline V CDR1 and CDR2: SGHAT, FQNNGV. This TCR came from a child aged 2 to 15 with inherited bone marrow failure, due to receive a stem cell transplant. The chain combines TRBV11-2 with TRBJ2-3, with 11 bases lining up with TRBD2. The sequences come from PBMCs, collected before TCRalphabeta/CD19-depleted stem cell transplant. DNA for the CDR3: TGTGCCAGCAGCTTAGCGCCTAGCGGGAGGTCAGATACGCAGTATTTT. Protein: CASSLAPSGRSDTQYF. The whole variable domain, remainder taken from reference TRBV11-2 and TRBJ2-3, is EAGVAQSPRYKIIEKRQSVAFWCNPISGHATLYWYQQILGQGPKLLIQFQNNGVVDDSQLPKDRFSAERLKGVDSTLKIQPAKLEDSAVYLCASSLAPSGRSDTQYFGPGTRLTVL.